The following is a T cell receptor beta chain sequence with its context. Its specificity is not known. Template material for TCR beta VDJ and CDR3 profiling consisted of genomic DNA. TCRdb redid the calling of the reads with MiXCR, one entry per CDR3 protein. The table has 150,000 to 200,000 distinct CDR3 sequences, about 60% seen once. These data are taken from a study of CD8+CD57+ T cells in acquired aplastic anemia. Background on the study: Yields of DNA that came from sorted CD4+ and CD8+ cells averaged about 3.3 ug.

General study points: A significant difference in CD8+ Simpson's diversity between patients and controls was not found.

V was shortened by 0 bases and J by 2 bases, with 9 bases between the two germline ends. The CDR3 consists of 14 residues. Germline V gives CDR1 SGHRS, CDR2 YFSETQ. J is TRBJ2-7 and V is TRBV5-1; possibly TRBD1 for D (5 bases). This sequence was found in a human donor in good health. Sequences were obtained from sorted CD4+, CD8+, or CD8+CD57+ T cells (not recorded which) from PBMCs. The CDR3 bases are TGCGCCAGCAGCTTGGCTATAGGGGCCTACGAGCAGTACTTC. Residues: CASSLAIGAYEQYF.